Presented here are 4 T cell receptor beta chains from one specimen sequenced in a study of identical twins. TCRdb itself ran the 5' RACE reads through MiXCR, one entry per CDR3 protein. The sample carries hundreds of thousands of distinct CDR3 sequences, approximately 7.8% recorded once. The same data also went into a second study, on yellow fever vaccine responses in identical twins.

The specimen was CD8+ T cells sorted from blood. The origin of the receptors is a woman under 30 in good health.

Many counts were recorded for this clonotype. The CDR3 loop is CASSLDRMGYTF. The CDR3 coding sequence is TGTGCCAGCAGCTTGGACAGGATGGGCTACACCTTC. V usage is TRBV12-3 or TRBV12-4 and J usage is TRBJ1-2; 7 positions agree with TRBD1. Unmatched junction bases numbered 6, after V lost 6 bases and J lost 8 bases. CDR3 size: 12 residues.

The chain uses TRBV7-9 and TRBJ2-7; 9 bases match TRBD1. The germline V gene encodes CDR1 SEHNR and CDR2 FQNEAQ (reference sequence). J lost 4 bases, V lost 4 bases, and 11 bases had no gene match. The CDR3 totals 16 residues. CDR3 amino acids: CASSSHGTGMEYEQYF. In DNA, the CDR3 is TGTGCCAGCAGCTCGCACGGGACAGGGATGGAGTACGAGCAGTACTTC.

The genes are TRBV6-2 or TRBV6-3 and TRBJ1-2; D ambiguous. The CDR3 is made up of 12 amino acids. The germline V gene has CDR1 MNHEY and CDR2 SVGEGT. V lost 2 bases and J lost 5, with 6 bases in between. The CDR3 DNA sequence: TGTGCCAGCAGTTACACGGCATATGGCTACACCTTC. It codes for CASSYTAYGYTF.

This clonotype was recorded many times. J is TRBJ2-1 and V is TRBV4-1; weak D call: TRBD2 (6 bases). This CDR3 spans 13 amino acids. Trimming shortened V by 1 base and J by 12 bases, and 13 bases separated the two germline ends. CDR1 is MGHRA, CDR2 YSYEKL, per germline. CDR3 nucleotides: TGCGCCAGCAGCCAAGGGGTAGCGGTGGCGCAGTTCTTC. It encodes CASSQGVAVAQFF.